A single sample is the source of the 18 T cell receptor beta chains below, sequenced in a study of vaccination and CD4 T cells after COVID-19 (dated by TCRdb to between 2021 and 2022). Antigens of these TCRs are unknown. The treatment or condition label on this specimen signifies: roughly ten-day PBMC culture with coronavirus spike peptide pools or control peptides (ViraFEST assay). The library was produced with PCR. The sample was run on an Illumina iSeq 100. At the Johns Hopkins FTIC core, DNA from the cultured CD4+ T cells underwent TCR sequencing with the Oncomine TCR Beta short-read assay. Using fastp at Q25 and MiXCR, TCRdb reprocessed the public reads and kept productive beta chains. Each entry is one CDR3 protein sequence, shown with its most common DNA and genes. For this sample there are tens of thousands of distinct CDR3 sequences; about three fifths appear just once. The ten top clones hold approximately 8% of the sample.

The sequenced sample was CD4+ T cells from blood, cultured in vitro. Source of these receptors: a human donor who had recovered from COVID-19.

CDR3 region: CASSPTTSGAYEQYF. In nucleotides, the CDR3 is TGTGCCAGCAGCCCGACGACTAGCGGAGCCTACGAGCAGTACTTC. The chain couples TRBV6-1 to TRBJ2-7; 9 bases line up with TRBD2. The CDR3 sequence is 15 residues long. V lost 6 bases, J lost 2 bases, and 8 bases stayed unmatched. CDR1 and CDR2 from the germline V gene are MNHNS and SASEGT.

In its sample, this clonotype was seen a few times. The V and J genes are TRBV24-1 and TRBJ2-6; the match to TRBD1 covers 7 bases. After removal of 7 bases from V and 0 bases from J, the junction contained 14 bases not matched to a gene. Germline CDR1 KGHDR, CDR2 SFDVKD. The CDR3 contains 19 residues. CDR3 coding DNA: TGTGCCACCAGCCCCAACCCGGGACAGAAAAACTCTGGGGCCAACGTCCTGACTTTC. Its translation: CATSPNPGQKNSGANVLTF.

This clonotype was found once. The rearrangement uses TRBV6-4 and TRBJ1-2; tentative D call: TRBD1 (6 bases). The germline gives CDR1 MRHNA, CDR2 SNTAGT. CDR3 length: 15 amino acids. Trimming shortened V by 1 base and J by 6 bases, and 15 bases separated the two germline ends. Here the CDR3 reads CASSDFSRGANGYTF. The CDR3 nucleotides read TGTGCCAGCAGTGACTTTTCCCGGGGGGCAAATGGCTACACCTTC.

This chain connects TRBV20-1 to TRBJ2-1; a possible D gene is TRBD2 (5 bases). Trimming pared 1 base from V and 1 base from J, leaving 14 bases between. The CDR3 length is 16 residues. In germline, CDR1 is DFQATT, CDR2 SNEGSKA (reference sequence). The DNA for the CDR3 is TGCAGTGCTAGAGTACCCTACCGGGGTTCCTACAATGAGCAGTTCTTC. It is translated as CSARVPYRGSYNEQFF.

This clonotype has a handful of counts. The V and J genes are TRBV6-5 and TRBJ1-2; tentatively, D is TRBD1 (5 bases). The CDR3 has 15 amino acids. Germline CDR1 reads MNHEY; CDR2 reads SVGAGI. Trimming shortened V by 2 bases and J by 3 bases, and 13 bases separated the two germline ends. CDR3 DNA: TGTGCCAGCAGTTACCACCCTGCGGGGGACTATGGCTACACCTTC. Translation gives CASSYHPAGDYGYTF.

The rearrangement links TRBV20-1 to TRBJ1-1; a possible D gene is TRBD1 (5 bases). Per germline, CDR1 DFQATT and CDR2 SNEGSKA (reference sequence). Trimming took 4 bases from V and 11 from J, leaving 14 bases between them. There are 11 residues in the CDR3. The CDR3 region is CSANRGNGAFF. The CDR3 DNA is TGCAGTGCTAATCGGGGCAACGGGGCTTTCTTT.

The chain recombines TRBV5-8 with TRBJ2-5, with D unclear. Germline CDR1 and CDR2: SGHTS and YDEGEE. Trimming left V 4 bases short and J 1 base short, with 11 bases between. The CDR3 totals 14 residues. The CDR3 sequence: CASSPGPTQETQYF. The CDR3 coding sequence is TGTGCCAGCAGCCCTGGCCCAACCCAAGAGACCCAGTACTTC. Full variable domain (outside the CDR3, taken from reference TRBV5-8 and TRBJ2-5): EAGVTQSPTHLIKTRGQQATLRCSPISGHTSVYWYQQALGLGLQFLLWYDEGEERNRGNFPPRFSGRQFPNYSSELNVNALELEDSALYLCASSPGPTQETQYFGPGTRLLVL.

The chain has TRBV11-3 and TRBJ2-7; the D is unclear. CDR3 length: 15 amino acids. V shed 3 bases and J shed 5 bases, with 17 bases lying between them. Germline V gene lookup returns CDR1 SGHNT and CDR2 YENEEA. The CDR3 DNA reads TGTGCCAGCAGCTTTGGGCGGTCGGGTAACCACGAGCAGTACTTC. The encoded protein is CASSFGRSGNHEQYF.

The genes are TRBV19 and TRBJ1-1, with 10 positions matching TRBD1. Germline CDR1 reads LNHDA; CDR2 reads SQIVND (reference sequence). CDR3 length: 16 residues. The V segment lost 4 bases and the J segment 0 bases; nucleotides outside the gene matches: 5. The CDR3 region is CASSRDRGPMNTEAFF. DNA of the CDR3: TGTGCCAGTAGTAGAGACAGGGGGCCCATGAACACTGAAGCTTTCTTT. The full variable domain, its missing parts supplied by reference TRBV19 and TRBJ1-1, is DGGITQSPKYLFRKEGQNVTLSCEQNLNHDAMYWYRQDPGQGLRLIYYSQIVNDFQKGDIAEGYSVSREKKESFPLTVTSAQKNPTAFYLCASSRDRGPMNTEAFFGQGTRLTVV.

The chain combines TRBV5-1 with TRBJ2-5; 14 bases are a match to TRBD2. The trim removed 4 bases at V and 5 bases at J, leaving 4 bases unmatched. The CDR3 runs 15 residues. Germline V CDR1 and CDR2: SGHRS, YFSETQ. The CDR3 reads CASSGTSGSRETQYF. The CDR3 region has the DNA TGCGCCAGCAGCGGGACTAGCGGGAGTCGGGAGACCCAGTACTTC.

The chain couples TRBV10-2 to TRBJ2-3; D is undetermined. The CDR3 consists of 12 residues. Trimming pared 8 bases from V and 2 bases from J, leaving 8 bases between. The germline CDR1 and CDR2 sequences are WSHSY and SAAADI. The CDR3 sequence: CASGRSTDTQYF. The DNA for the CDR3 is TGCGCCAGCGGTCGATCCACAGATACGCAGTATTTT.

There are a few counts of this clonotype. The chain carries TRBV6-1 and TRBJ1-6; TRBD1 is a possible D gene (5 bases). There are 15 residues in the CDR3. Germline CDR1 MNHNS, CDR2 SASEGT. V was cut by 8 bases and J by 10 bases, with 21 bases left in between. The CDR3 loop is CASGAYRGAGSPLHF. The CDR3 DNA is TGTGCCAGCGGAGCCTACAGAGGGGCGGGATCACCCCTCCACTTT.

This clonotype turned up a few times. The CDR3, as DNA: TGCAGTGCTAGTAGTGGGACAGCCAATCAGCCCCAGCATTTT. Protein: CSASSGTANQPQHF. V is TRBV20-1 and J is TRBJ1-5; TRBD1 matches 7 bases. The germline gives CDR1 DFQATT, CDR2 SNEGSKA (reference sequence). Trimming took 3 bases from V and 3 from J; bases not matched to a gene: 5. CDR3 length equals 14 residues.

The sample holds a few counts of this clonotype. This chain connects TRBV15 to TRBJ1-6; D is undetermined. This CDR3 is built from 20 residues. Germline CDR1 LNHNV, CDR2 YYDKDF (reference sequence). Deletions cut 0 bases from V and 0 bases from J, with 18 bases between. The CDR3 nucleotides read TGTGCCACCAGCAGAGATAGGATGACAAGCCTGAGCTCCTATAATTCACCCCTCCACTTT. Residues: CATSRDRMTSLSSYNSPLHF.

This clonotype was recorded a few times. This chain uses TRBV20-1 with TRBJ1-6; TRBD1 might be the D (6 bases). The CDR3 contains 14 residues. Trimming shortened V by 6 bases and J by 12 bases, and 21 bases separated the two germline ends. The germline V gene encodes CDR1 DFQATT and CDR2 SNEGSKA (reference sequence). Here the CDR3 DNA reads TGCAGTGCCCACAGGGCTGGAGTGGGGGGACCCCTCCACTTT. Translating gives CSAHRAGVGGPLHF.

The rearrangement links TRBV24-1 to TRBJ2-7; weak D call: TRBD2 (7 bases). Trimming removed 9 bases at V and 6 bases at J, with 14 bases between. CDR1 is KGHDR, CDR2 SFDVKD, per germline. CDR3 size: 12 residues. This chain's CDR3 is CATRRGLGEQYF. The DNA of the CDR3 is TGTGCCACCCGGCGGGGGCTCGGCGAGCAGTACTTC.

The genes are TRBV7-9 and TRBJ1-2; no clear D gene. Germline assignment: CDR1 SEHNR and CDR2 FQNEAQ (reference sequence). The CDR3 is 10 amino acids. Trimming pared 2 bases from V and 7 bases from J, leaving 2 bases between. The CDR3 region is CASSLSGYTF. The CDR3 DNA reads TGTGCCAGCAGCTTATCTGGCTACACCTTC.

The CDR3: CATSRDRVQYSVQETQYF. The CDR3 nucleotides are TGTGCCACCAGCAGAGATAGGGTGCAGTACTCTGTCCAAGAGACCCAGTACTTC. The chain couples TRBV15 to TRBJ2-5, with unresolved D. CDR3 length equals 18 residues. With 0 bases removed from V and 1 base from J, the gap between germline ends came to 18 bases. CDR1 LNHNV and CDR2 YYDKDF come from the germline V gene (reference sequence).